The 5 T cell receptor beta chains reported below all come from one sample, sequenced in a study of control samples from healthy donors and cancer patients. Clones were read by immunoSEQ multiplex PCR, and TCRdb kept only the in-frame ones, dropping some. This sample has roughly 45,000 clones, with around 94% found just once. Sequenced sample: PBMCs. These receptors all stem from a young man with colorectal cancer.

The gene calls are TRBV19 and TRBJ2-1, with 15 bases identical to TRBD2. CDR1 is LNHDA and CDR2 is SQIVND in the germline V gene (reference sequence). This CDR3 is built from 16 residues. The V and J ends lost 6 bases and 9 bases, in that order; junction bases with no gene match: 9. Here the CDR3 reads CASSPGLAGGSGEQFF. The DNA for the CDR3 is TGTGCCAGTAGCCCGGGACTAGCGGGGGGAAGTGGTGAGCAGTTCTTC.

The chain carries TRBV25-1 and TRBJ2-3, with no clear D. The V gene's germline CDR1 is MGHDK and CDR2 SYGVNS. The ends were cut back, 0 bases at V and 2 bases at J, with 9 bases in the middle. This CDR3 has 15 residues. DNA for the CDR3: TGTGCCAGCAGTGAATACGCGGCGTTCACAGATACGCAGTATTTT. This codes for CASSEYAAFTDTQYF.

This clone was observed once. The V call is TRBV19, the J call TRBJ1-2, with 7 bases aligning to TRBD1. J gave up 2 bases and V 4 bases, and 10 bases lay outside the gene matches. Germline V gene data show CDR1 as LNHDA and CDR2 as SQIVND (reference sequence). This CDR3 is 16 amino acids long. In DNA, the CDR3 is TGTGCCAGTAGTACTTCTTTCGGACAGGCAAACTATGGCTACACCTTC. Its translation: CASSTSFGQANYGYTF.

V usage is TRBV30 and J usage is TRBJ2-3, with D possibly matching TRBD2 (5 bases). Germline V gives CDR1 GTSNPN, CDR2 SVGIG (reference sequence). There are 13 residues in the CDR3. V gave up 1 base and J gave up 5 bases, with 10 bases separating them. The CDR3 DNA reads as TGTGCCTGGAGTGGGAGGATTAGAGATACGCAGTATTTT. The encoded protein is CAWSGRIRDTQYF.

The chain couples TRBV19 to TRBJ2-5; the D gene is possibly TRBD2 (7 bases). This CDR3 region has 15 residues. Trimming pared 6 bases from V and 5 bases from J, leaving 19 bases between. Germline V gene lookup returns CDR1 LNHDA and CDR2 SQIVND (reference sequence). DNA for the CDR3: TGTGCCAGTAGCCGGGGGGAAGGGGGGAGGGAGACCCAGTACTTC. It is translated as CASSRGEGGRETQYF.